This TCR beta chain was recovered during a study of T cells in Graves' hyperthyroidism and ophthalmopathy. The PBMCs were taken from more than 8 ml of fresh peripheral blood. The CDR3 runs to 15 residues. Trimming stripped 8 bases from V and 0 bases from J, with 13 bases between. Per the germline V gene, CDR1 is MNHNS and CDR2 is SASEGT. Amplification of TCR beta CDR3 regions was performed using RNA transcripts as template. The HTBI primer set was used in a first-round RT-PCR of the TCR CDR3. TCRdb re-analysed the multiplex PCR reads in MiXCR, keeping a single row per CDR3 protein. Found here are around 700,000 distinct CDR3 sequences, about 19% of them singletons; the top ten hold around 17%.

This chain joins TRBV6-1 and TRBJ1-4, with D unclear. What was sequenced was blood. This sequence was found in a woman aged 45-65 years with Graves' hyperthyroidism that later progressed to Graves' ophthalmopathy. This chain's CDR3 is CASRPPTATNEKLFF. CDR3 DNA sequence: TGTGCCAGCCGACCACCTACGGCAACTAATGAAAAACTGTTTTTT.